Reported below is one T cell receptor (beta chain). Its matching antigen is unknown. Researchers ran the PCR with 60 Vbeta and 13 Jbeta primers. Only in-frame clones appear in the TCRdb table, and some are missing; sequencing was by immunoSEQ multiplex PCR. This table holds 110,000 or so clones, over 65% found once. The entry originates in a study of cytomegalovirus exposure and HLA in healthy donors. Regarding the study as a whole: Follow-up analysis seemed to connect common viral pathogens with several of the most significant clusters identified. Analyses of presence/absence relied on an assumption of roughly uniform sequencing depth across donors. Only CMV serostatus was available as immune exposure information.

V lost 5 bases to trimming and J lost 3 bases, with 18 bases between them. Germline CDR1 SGHTA, CDR2 FQGNSA. The CDR3 is made up of 16 amino acids. This clonotype was sampled from a man aged 35-49 years in good health and CMV-seropositive. V is TRBV7-2 and J is TRBJ2-3; D might be TRBD2 (5 bases). The sequenced sample consisted of PBMCs. CDR3 coding DNA: TGTGCCAGCAGCCCCCGTCGAGGCGGGTTAACAGATACGCAGTATTTT. Its protein is CASSPRRGGLTDTQYF.